Below, 6 T cell receptor beta chains from the same sample are listed, as sequenced in a study of identical twins. TCRdb re-derived calls from the 5' RACE reads in MiXCR, one entry per CDR3 protein. The sample lists some 1,600,000 distinct CDR3 sequences, about 31% occurring once. Material: cord blood. These receptors all come from a newborn girl in good health.

CDR3 sequence reads: CASSLAGTGATYGYTF. Written as DNA, the CDR3 is TGTGCCAGCAGCTTGGCCGGGACAGGGGCAACCTATGGCTACACCTTC. The chain employs TRBV5-5 and TRBJ1-2; TRBD1 matches 10 bases. Looked up from germline, CDR1 is SGHKS and CDR2 is YYEKEE (reference sequence). The CDR3 spans 16 residues. The junction had 6 bases not matched to a gene; V was cut back by 0 bases and J by 4 bases.

This chain connects TRBV5-5 to TRBJ1-1; D possibly corresponds to TRBD1 (6 bases). This CDR3 comprises 15 residues. The germline CDR1 and CDR2 sequences are SGHKS and YYEKEE (reference sequence). Trimming left V 1 base short and J 1 base short, with 11 bases between. CDR3 bases: TGTGCCAGCAGCTTGTGGAGGGGGAGGAACACTGAAGCTTTCTTT. It yields the protein CASSLWRGRNTEAFF.

The chain combines TRBV5-8 with TRBJ2-1, with D possibly being TRBD1 (6 bases). This CDR3 comprises 12 residues. V was cut by 7 bases and J by 10 bases, with 15 bases left in between. Germline CDR1 is SGHTS and CDR2 is YDEGEE. The CDR3 region is CASEDSSYEQFF. CDR3 nucleotides: TGTGCCAGCGAGGACAGCTCCTACGAGCAGTTCTTC.

V gene TRBV5-5 combines with J gene TRBJ2-5; 11 nucleotides agree with TRBD2. The J segment lost 1 base and the V segment lost 5 bases, leaving 10 bases of the junction unmatched. The germline V gene encodes CDR1 SGHKS and CDR2 YYEKEE (reference sequence). The CDR3 runs 17 residues. The CDR3 region is CASSHYTGTSGQETQYF. Here the CDR3 DNA reads TGTGCCAGCAGTCACTATACCGGGACTAGCGGCCAAGAGACCCAGTACTTC.

The rearrangement uses TRBV20-1 and TRBJ1-5; D is ambiguous. With 3 bases removed from V and 0 bases from J, the gap between germline ends came to 9 bases. The CDR3 length is 14 residues. Germline CDR1 reads DFQATT; CDR2 reads SNEGSKA (reference sequence). The CDR3 region is CSARVMTSNQPQHF. The CDR3 region has the DNA TGCAGTGCTAGGGTTATGACTAGCAATCAGCCCCAGCATTTT.

There are a few counts of this clonotype. This chain links TRBV7-9 with TRBJ2-1, with D unclear. The CDR3 contains 15 residues. The germline V gene has CDR1 SEHNR and CDR2 FQNEAQ (reference sequence). The V end lost 1 base, the J end lost 3 bases, and 10 bases lay between the germline ends. The CDR3 sequence is CASSLGQSRYNEQFF. DNA for the CDR3: TGTGCCAGCAGCTTAGGGCAATCCCGCTACAATGAGCAGTTCTTC.